The T cell receptor beta chain described here comes from a study of T cell responses to AZD1222 COVID-19 vaccine (TCRdb year 2021). At the level of the whole study: TCR sequencing was performed for more than 230 trial participants, of whom around 210 were given two doses of AZD1222 and some 26 were given two doses of MenACWY control vaccine. Trial participants were enrolled into age subgroups of 18-55, 56-69 and 70-plus years, which contained around 150, 29 and 61 TCR-sequenced participants, respectively.

A single count supports this clone. No cognate antigen has been identified for it. No quality values exist for individual bases; no much larger clone is one base distant. Per the publication, the time point label means: about 28 days (+/-7) after the second vaccine dose. AZD1222 recipients given second doses at about 4 weeks or at about 12 weeks were pooled, since spike-specific TCR depth and breadth were not found to differ between the two schedules. Vaccinee samples came from UK trials COV001 and COV002, including a single-blind randomized controlled phase 2/3 trial of AZD1222 (ChAdOx1 nCoV-19) in healthy adults. For TCRbeta chain sequencing, PBMC samples from trial participants were taken at day 0 and at day 28 after the second dose. The investigation overall reported the following: Participants were mostly white British and included more females than males, and it was suggested by the authors that clonal diversity may have been underestimated. Reportedly, almost half of the unique spike-specific TCRs recognized epitopes lying outside the regions that are mutated in the B.1.351 and B.1.1.7 variants. Because no samples from the day 14 peak response were available, repertoires could be characterized only after the peak T cell response. A significant rise in spike-specific TCR breadth and depth was observed after two AZD1222 doses relative to day 0 and relative to MenACWY recipients. CD4 TCRs associated with the vaccine covered the entire spike protein, and the dominant responses were in regions 160-218 and 743-854. The 56-69-year group was small, and its depth increase did not reach significance, likely because of low power. Conclusions about previously exposed vaccinees were limited because only six AZD1222 recipients were SARS-CoV-2 seropositive at baseline.

The CDR3 regions of human TCRbeta chains were analyzed by immunosequencing. The study's own analysis went as follows. Repertoire TCRs were checked for matches against a reference library of SARS-CoV-2-specific TCRs that had been generated using the MIRA antigen-specificity platform. Breadth was defined as the fraction of unique TCRs that were SARS-CoV-2-associated, and depth was defined as the fraction of total T cells that were SARS-CoV-2-associated. Each spike-specific TCR was assigned to its reactive spike region and to a CD4 or CD8 class using the MIRA data. Log10-transformed breadth and depth values were compared by one-way ANOVA with Sidak's multiple comparisons tests. TCRdb limited this immuneACCESS table to in-frame rearrangements with V and J called. A share of clones is missing; checked studies link under half to unresolved V genes, and the rest is unexplained. The V and J calls and clone size are taken from that table; D and trimming were inferred from the DNA. The sample records around 78,000 clones, 90% of which are singletons. The top ten clones comprise approximately 1.4% of the sample.

The CDR3 starts with the cysteine, ends with the phenylalanine, and has 15 residues. Only CDR3 DNA remains: 45 bases, in frame from the first base. Per the germline V gene, MDHEN is the CDR1 and SYDVKM is the CDR2. V loses 3 bases, J loses 6 bases, and the germline ends lie 12 bases apart. The sequenced sample was peripheral blood, obtained 28 days after the second AZD1222 dose. In this chain, TRBV28 is recombined with TRBJ1-6, with the D gene call left open. The clonotype originates from an adult who received the AZD1222 COVID-19 vaccine. The CDR3 protein sequence reads: CASSFARAINSPLHF. The nucleotides are TGTGCCAGCAGTTTTGCTCGGGCCATTAATTCACCCCTCCACTTT. Extended through the reference TRBV28 and TRBJ1-6 proteins, this CDR3 yields the full variable domain: DVKVTQSSRYLVKRTGEKVFLECVQDMDHENMFWYRQDPGLGLRLIYFSYDVKMKEKGDIPEGYSVSREKKERFSLILESASTNQTSMYLCASSFARAINSPLHFGNGTRLTVT.